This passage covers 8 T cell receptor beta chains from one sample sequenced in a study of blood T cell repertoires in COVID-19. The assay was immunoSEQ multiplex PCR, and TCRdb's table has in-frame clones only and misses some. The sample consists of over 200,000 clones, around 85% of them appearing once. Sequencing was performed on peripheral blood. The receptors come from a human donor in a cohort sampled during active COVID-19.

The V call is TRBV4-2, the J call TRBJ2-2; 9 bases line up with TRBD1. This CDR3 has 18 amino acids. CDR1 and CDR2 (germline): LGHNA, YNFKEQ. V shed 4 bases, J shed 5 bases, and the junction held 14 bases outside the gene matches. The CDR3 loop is CASSRHPPGTGKTGELFF. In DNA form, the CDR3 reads TGTGCCAGCAGCCGCCATCCTCCCGGGACAGGGAAGACCGGGGAGCTGTTTTTT.

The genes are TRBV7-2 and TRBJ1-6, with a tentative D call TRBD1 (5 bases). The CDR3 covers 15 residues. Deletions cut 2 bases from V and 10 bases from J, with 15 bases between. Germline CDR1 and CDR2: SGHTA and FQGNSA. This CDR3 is CASSLFGQGGSPLHF. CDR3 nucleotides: TGTGCCAGCAGCTTATTTGGGCAGGGCGGCTCACCCCTCCACTTT.

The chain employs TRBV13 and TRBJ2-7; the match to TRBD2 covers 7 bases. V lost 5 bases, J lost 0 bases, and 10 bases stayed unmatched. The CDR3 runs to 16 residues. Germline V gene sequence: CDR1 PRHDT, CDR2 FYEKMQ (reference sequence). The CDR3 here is CASSPWMGGGSYEQYF. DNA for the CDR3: TGTGCCAGCAGCCCCTGGATGGGCGGGGGCTCCTACGAGCAGTACTTC.

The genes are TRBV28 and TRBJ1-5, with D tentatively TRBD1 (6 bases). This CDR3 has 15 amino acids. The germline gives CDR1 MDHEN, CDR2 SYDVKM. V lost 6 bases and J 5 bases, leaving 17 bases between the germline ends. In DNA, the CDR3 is TGTGCCAGCAGGCCCTCCGGGACACAACATCAGCCCCAGCATTTT. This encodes CASRPSGTQHQPQHF.

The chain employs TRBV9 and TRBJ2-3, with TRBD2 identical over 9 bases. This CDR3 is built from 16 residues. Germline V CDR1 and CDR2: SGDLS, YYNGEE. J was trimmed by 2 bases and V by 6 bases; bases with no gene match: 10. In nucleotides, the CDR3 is TGTGCCAGCACCCCCTCGACTAGCGGTTTCACAGATACGCAGTATTTT. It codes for CASTPSTSGFTDTQYF.

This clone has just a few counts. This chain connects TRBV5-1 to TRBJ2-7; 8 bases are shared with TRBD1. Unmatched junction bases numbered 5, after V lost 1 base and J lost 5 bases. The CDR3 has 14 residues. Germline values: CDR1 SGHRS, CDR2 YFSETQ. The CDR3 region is CASSLRAGGHEQYF. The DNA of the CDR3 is TGCGCCAGCAGCTTGAGGGCAGGGGGCCACGAGCAGTACTTC.

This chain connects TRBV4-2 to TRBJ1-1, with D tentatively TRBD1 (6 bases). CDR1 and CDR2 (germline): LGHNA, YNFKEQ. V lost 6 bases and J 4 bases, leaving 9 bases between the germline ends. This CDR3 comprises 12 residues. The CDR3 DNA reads TGTGCCAGCAGAACAGGGTCCACTGAAGCTTTCTTT. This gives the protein CASRTGSTEAFF.

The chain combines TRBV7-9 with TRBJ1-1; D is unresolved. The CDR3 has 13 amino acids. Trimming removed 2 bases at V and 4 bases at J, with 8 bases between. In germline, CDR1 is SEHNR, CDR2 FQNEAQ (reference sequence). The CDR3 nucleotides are TGTGCCAGCAGCTTAAGTACGGGCACTGAAGCTTTCTTT. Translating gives CASSLSTGTEAFF.